This T cell receptor (beta chain) comes out of a study of neurological immune-mediated disorders. PBMCs stored at -80 C, 2 million in total, were the source of the unsorted libraries. Study outcomes and limitations: A possible signature was seen in one related-CDR3 cluster, into which phylogenetic grouping placed the repertoires of 18 of 34 multiple sclerosis patients.

Between the trimmed V and J ends, which lost 6 bases and 1 base, there was a span of 12 bases. This CDR3 is built from 15 residues. Germline V lookup: CDR1 LGHNT, CDR2 FRNRAP. This clonotype was observed a few times. Its target is unknown. Synthesis of cDNA was accomplished via 5'RACE employing 10-nucleotide random UMIs. One entry per CDR3 protein, called by TCRdb with MiXCR from the 5' RACE reads. The table includes around 130,000 distinct CDR3 sequences, roughly 3.2% detected once. The chain couples TRBV12-5 to TRBJ2-2, with a weak D call TRBD2 (7 bases). The TCR was taken from a woman in her thirties with multiple sclerosis. Sequenced sample: PBMCs. CDR3 nucleotides: TGTGCTAGTGGCTCGGGGGGCAAGAACACCGGGGAGCTGTTTTTT. It encodes CASGSGGKNTGELFF.